The next 22 T cell receptor beta chains were all read from a single sample in a study of T-cell memory formation after mild COVID-19. TCRdb itself ran the 5' RACE reads through MiXCR, one entry per CDR3 protein. The data contain under 550,000 distinct CDR3 sequences, 15% to 20% of them seen just once; the ten biggest clones take up 10% to 15%. The sample was PBMCs or a T cell subset sorted from them (not recorded which). The receptors stem from an adult woman who had mild COVID-19 (a few samples of this study predate the infection). Cell type and time point are not known.

This clonotype appeared a few times. This rearrangement joins TRBV5-1 to TRBJ2-3; D might be TRBD1 (5 bases). This CDR3 spans 19 amino acids. Trimming cost V 0 bases and J 3 bases, with 23 bases left between them. Germline V CDR1 and CDR2: SGHRS, YFSETQ. For the CDR3, the DNA is TGCGCCAGCAGCTTGGAGAACCCCCCGCCAGGGCCAGGGACAGATACGCAGTATTTT. This sequence encodes CASSLENPPPGPGTDTQYF.

This clonotype appeared a single time. V is TRBV30 and J is TRBJ2-1; 8 bases line up with TRBD2. The germline V gene encodes CDR1 GTSNPN and CDR2 SVGIG (reference sequence). The CDR3 is 14 residues long. V gave up 4 bases and J gave up 6 bases; unmatched junction bases: 8. The CDR3 coding sequence is TGTGCCTGGATAACGGCGGGAGGTGGCAATGAGCAGTTCTTC. It is translated as CAWITAGGGNEQFF. The full variable domain, its missing parts supplied by reference TRBV30 and TRBJ2-1, is SQTIHQWPATLVQPVGSPLSLECTVEGTSNPNLYWYRQAAGRGLQLLFYSVGIGQISSEVPQNLSASRPQDRQFILSSKKLLLSDSGFYLCAWITAGGGNEQFFGPGTRLTVL.

The table lists this clonotype with a few counts. This sequence joins TRBV20-1 and TRBJ2-7, with TRBD2 matching over 7 bases. V gave up 4 bases and J gave up 2 bases; unmatched junction bases: 8. CDR1 and CDR2 (germline): DFQATT, SNEGSKA (reference sequence). The CDR3 is 14 residues long. CDR3 loop: CSATPGAGPYEQYF. In nucleotides, the CDR3 is TGCAGTGCTACGCCAGGAGCGGGACCCTACGAGCAGTACTTC.

This clonotype turned up a few times. The chain links TRBV6-7 to TRBJ2-5; a possible D gene is TRBD1 (6 bases). TRBV6-7 is identified as an open reading frame with a role that is uncertain. The CDR3 sequence is 14 residues long. The ends were cut back, 6 bases at V and 1 base at J, with 12 bases in the middle. The CDR3 reads CASSSKTGQETQYF. DNA of the CDR3: TGTGCCAGCAGCTCTAAGACAGGCCAAGAGACCCAGTACTTC.

The genes are TRBV7-9 and TRBJ1-1; 10 positions match TRBD1. From germline, CDR1 is SEHNR and CDR2 FQNEAQ (reference sequence). The CDR3 is 15 amino acids. V shed 2 bases, J shed 6 bases, and the junction held 6 bases outside the gene matches. CDR3 DNA sequence: TGTGCCAGCAGCTTAAGGGGACAGGGGAATTCTGAAGCTTTCTTT. Its protein is CASSLRGQGNSEAFF. The full variable domain, its missing parts supplied by reference TRBV7-9 and TRBJ1-1, is DTGVSQNPRHKITKRGQNVTFRCDPISEHNRLYWYRQTLGQGPEFLTYFQNEAQLEKSRLLSDRFSAERPKGSFSTLEIQRTEQGDSAMYLCASSLRGQGNSEAFFGQGTRLTVV.

This clonotype has just a few counts. The rearrangement links TRBV4-3 to TRBJ1-2, with a possible D match to TRBD1 (5 bases). Trimming removed 1 base at V and 8 bases at J, with 20 bases between. The germline V gene encodes CDR1 LGHNA and CDR2 YSLEER. The CDR3 totals 16 residues. The DNA for the CDR3 is TGCGCCAGCAGCCAAGGCCTCCTCCCGGGGCGGAGGGGCTACACCTTC. It codes for CASSQGLLPGRRGYTF.

This clonotype was counted only a few times. V gene TRBV5-1 combines with J gene TRBJ1-1; 8 bases are a match to TRBD1. Germline V gene sequence: CDR1 SGHRS, CDR2 YFSETQ. The CDR3 length is 14 residues. V dropped 5 bases and J dropped 4; count of bases not matched to a gene: 7. This chain's CDR3 is CASRQGEGSTEAFF. The CDR3 nucleotides read TGCGCCAGCAGACAGGGGGAAGGGAGCACTGAAGCTTTCTTT.

The chain uses TRBV5-1 and TRBJ2-7; D perhaps matches TRBD1 (6 bases). Trimming left V 2 bases short and J 3 bases short, with 12 bases between. The germline V gene encodes CDR1 SGHRS and CDR2 YFSETQ. The CDR3 length is 14 residues. CDR3 residues: CASSFTPQGYEQYF. The CDR3 coding sequence is TGCGCCAGCAGCTTCACCCCACAGGGCTACGAGCAGTACTTC.

V is TRBV6-5 and J is TRBJ1-6; 7 bases are shared with TRBD1. J lost 11 bases, V lost 2 bases, and 6 bases had no gene match. The CDR3 is 14 amino acids. Germline-derived CDR1 and CDR2 are MNHEY and SVGAGI. The CDR3 here is CASSYGTVGTPLHF. The CDR3 DNA is TGTGCCAGCAGTTACGGGACAGTAGGGACACCCCTCCACTTT.

The chain recombines TRBV7-2 with TRBJ2-2; a weak D match, TRBD1 (6 bases). In germline, CDR1 is SGHTA, CDR2 FQGNSA. Trimming left V 3 bases short and J 1 base short, with 9 bases between. The CDR3 runs 15 residues. CDR3 region: CASSLLQGNTGELFF. The CDR3 region has the DNA TGTGCCAGCAGCTTGCTACAGGGGAACACCGGGGAGCTGTTTTTT.

This clonotype appeared a few times. This chain links TRBV20-1 with TRBJ1-5; D unclear. Germline V gene data show CDR1 as DFQATT and CDR2 as SNEGSKA (reference sequence). Trimming removed 1 base at V and 4 bases at J, with 14 bases between. This CDR3 spans 15 amino acids. The CDR3 loop reads CSARGLREINQPQHF. CDR3 DNA sequence: TGCAGTGCTAGAGGGTTAAGGGAAATTAATCAGCCCCAGCATTTT.

V gene TRBV7-9 combines with J gene TRBJ2-2; perhaps TRBD1 as D (6 bases). V was cut by 5 bases and J by 6 bases, with 16 bases left in between. This CDR3 is built from 15 residues. The germline CDR1 and CDR2 sequences are SEHNR and FQNEAQ (reference sequence). The DNA of the CDR3 is TGTGCCAGCAGCCCTACAGGGTCCGATTCCGGGGAGCTGTTTTTT. It encodes CASSPTGSDSGELFF.

The rearrangement joins TRBV5-1 to TRBJ2-5; D not resolved. Germline V gene lookup returns CDR1 SGHRS and CDR2 YFSETQ. Trimming cost V 0 bases and J 4 bases, with 10 bases left between them. The CDR3 sequence is 14 residues long. CDR3 sequence reads: CASSLDGSPETQYF. Written as DNA, the CDR3 is TGCGCCAGCAGCTTGGACGGGTCACCAGAGACCCAGTACTTC.

This rearrangement joins TRBV21-1 to TRBJ1-2. TRBV21-1 is reported as a pseudogene. This CDR3 region has 17 residues. The CDR3 reads CASRGGDKTSGNYGYTF. The CDR3 DNA reads as TGTGCCAGCCGGGGGGGAGACAAAACCTCAGGGAACTATGGCTACACCTTC.

The sample holds one count of this clonotype. The chain couples TRBV10-3 to TRBJ1-1, with D maybe TRBD1 (6 bases). Germline CDR1 and CDR2: ENHRY and SYGVKD. The CDR3 is 16 residues long. V lost 11 bases and J 6 bases, leaving 28 bases between the germline ends. CDR3 coding DNA: TGTGCCGTTCGGGAGGGGGAGGGCCTCCCCGGGGCTGAAGCTTTCTTT. Protein sequence: CAVREGEGLPGAEAFF.

V and J are TRBV14 and TRBJ1-2; D remains ambiguous. The CDR3 is 16 amino acids. The ends were cut back, 4 bases at V and 2 bases at J, with 17 bases in the middle. Per the germline V gene, CDR1 is SGHDN and CDR2 is FVKESK. The CDR3 here is CASSPRRAGVNYGYTF. CDR3 coding DNA: TGTGCCAGCAGCCCAAGACGCGCAGGCGTAAACTATGGCTACACCTTC.

The chain employs TRBV12-3 or TRBV12-4 and TRBJ2-1; TRBD2 aligns across 7 bases. The CDR3 runs 13 residues. Losses at the gene ends were 8 bases for V and 4 bases for J; bases not matched to a gene: 5. In nucleotides, the CDR3 is TGTGCCAGCGGGCGGGAGATATACAATGAGCAGTTCTTC. Protein: CASGREIYNEQFF.

This clonotype showed up just a few times. The chain joins TRBV28 to TRBJ2-1, with TRBD2 identical over 8 bases. The CDR3 length is 16 residues. With V trimmed by 4 bases and J by 6 bases, 11 bases remained unmatched. Germline CDR1 and CDR2: MDHEN and SYDVKM. The CDR3 DNA sequence: TGTGCCAGCAGTTACGGGGGGGGGCCGGTCCCCAATGAGCAGTTCTTC. Amino acids: CASSYGGGPVPNEQFF.

A few counts support this clonotype. V usage is TRBV3-1 and J usage is TRBJ1-5; D unclear. The CDR3 runs 13 residues. CDR1 and CDR2 from the germline V gene are LGHDT and YNNKEL (reference sequence). The germline V and J ends were trimmed by 4 bases and 6 bases, with 10 bases remaining between them. The chain's CDR3 is CASSPQAAQPQHF. Written as DNA, the CDR3 is TGTGCCAGCAGCCCCCAGGCGGCTCAGCCCCAGCATTTT.

In this sample, this clonotype turned up a few times. This chain joins TRBV2 and TRBJ2-7; 9 positions match TRBD1. V gave up 6 bases and J gave up 3 bases; unmatched junction bases: 6. CDR1 is SNHLY, CDR2 FYNNEI, per germline. This CDR3 is built from 14 residues. As DNA, the CDR3 is TGTGCCAGCAGCCGACAGGGGGGAGACTACGAGCAGTACTTC. Its translation: CASSRQGGDYEQYF.

The chain has TRBV6-5 and TRBJ1-2, with 10 bases aligning to TRBD1. CDR1 is MNHEY, CDR2 SVGAGI, per germline. The CDR3 has 15 residues. With V trimmed by 6 bases and J by 4 bases, 8 bases remained unmatched. CDR3 bases: TGTGCCAGCAGCGAAGGGACAGGGGTGGGCTATGGCTACACCTTC. Translation: CASSEGTGVGYGYTF.

This clonotype has just a few counts. The J gene is TRBJ1-1, the V gene TRBV25-1; tentatively, D is TRBD1 (5 bases). From germline, CDR1 is MGHDK and CDR2 SYGVNS. V was pared by 5 bases and J by 5 bases, with 9 bases between. This CDR3 comprises 12 residues. The CDR3 DNA sequence: TGTGCCAGCAGTTGGGGGGAGACTGAAGCTTTCTTT. Protein sequence: CASSWGETEAFF.